The following is a TCR beta chain sequence with its context. Germline CDR1 LGHDT, CDR2 YNNKEL (reference sequence). Trimming removed 4 bases from V and 8 bases from J, with 17 bases in between. The CDR3 totals 15 residues. The sample is drawn from a study of blood T cell repertoires in COVID-19. Across the whole study: The United States, Italy and Spain supplied acute and convalescent COVID-19 samples.

TCRdb keeps only in-frame clones here, not all; method: immunoSEQ multiplex PCR. Counted here are 140,000 or so clones, more than 70% occurring once; the ten biggest clones make up 5%. The specimen sequenced was peripheral blood. The J gene is TRBJ1-4, the V gene TRBV3-1 (or the pseudogene TRBV3-2); weak D call: TRBD1 (6 bases). The sequence was obtained from a woman aged 45-65 years with acute or convalescent COVID-19. The CDR3 here is CASSRDNREAEKLFF. The CDR3 DNA is TGTGCCAGCAGCCGGGACAACCGGGAGGCGGAAAAACTGTTTTTT.